This record concerns one T cell receptor (beta chain) sequence. This sample is part of a study of blood T cell repertoires in COVID-19. About the research overall: Whether acute or convalescent, the COVID-19 samples came from the United States, Italy and Spain. The analysed material was cDNA or gDNA that came from T cells, B-cell-depleted T cells, or PBMCs.

Per germline, CDR1 SGHNT and CDR2 YYREEE (reference sequence). Trimming at V came to 4 bases and at J to 3 bases, leaving 5 bases not matched to a gene. The CDR3 spans 14 residues. Per the original data handling: Amplified reference gene primers provided the basis for estimating nucleated cell counts. Clones were read by immunoSEQ multiplex PCR, and TCRdb kept only the in-frame ones, dropping some. That table supplies the V and J calls and clone size; D and trimming were determined from the DNA. The sample records hundreds of thousands of clones, approximately 84% being singletons. The TCR was taken from a woman in her twenties or thirties who had recovered from COVID-19. The chain uses TRBV5-4 and TRBJ2-7; 9 bases map to TRBD1. The sample consisted of peripheral blood. The CDR3 DNA follows: TGTGCCAGCAGCGCCGGGACAGGGATCTACGAGCAGTACTTC. It yields the protein CASSAGTGIYEQYF.